The T cell receptor beta chain described here comes from a study of CD8 T cells in ankylosing spondylitis. With molecular barcodes, quantitative 5'-RACE was used to make the TCR beta libraries. Using its own MiXCR run on the 5' RACE reads, TCRdb lists one record per CDR3 protein. The data show about 140,000 distinct CDR3 sequences, about a third seen once. The receptor was isolated from a male donor with ankylosing spondylitis. Sequencing was performed on synovial fluid, either unsorted or a sorted T cell fraction (not recorded which).

As DNA, the CDR3 is TGTGCCAGCAGCTCTCCCGGACTAGCGGGCCACGGGGAGCTGTTTTTT. It codes for CASSSPGLAGHGELFF. V and J are TRBV7-9 and TRBJ2-2; 11 positions agree with TRBD2. The CDR3 is 16 residues long. Trimming cost V 4 bases and J 7 bases; bases outside gene matches: 8. From germline, CDR1 is SEHNR and CDR2 FQNEAQ (reference sequence).